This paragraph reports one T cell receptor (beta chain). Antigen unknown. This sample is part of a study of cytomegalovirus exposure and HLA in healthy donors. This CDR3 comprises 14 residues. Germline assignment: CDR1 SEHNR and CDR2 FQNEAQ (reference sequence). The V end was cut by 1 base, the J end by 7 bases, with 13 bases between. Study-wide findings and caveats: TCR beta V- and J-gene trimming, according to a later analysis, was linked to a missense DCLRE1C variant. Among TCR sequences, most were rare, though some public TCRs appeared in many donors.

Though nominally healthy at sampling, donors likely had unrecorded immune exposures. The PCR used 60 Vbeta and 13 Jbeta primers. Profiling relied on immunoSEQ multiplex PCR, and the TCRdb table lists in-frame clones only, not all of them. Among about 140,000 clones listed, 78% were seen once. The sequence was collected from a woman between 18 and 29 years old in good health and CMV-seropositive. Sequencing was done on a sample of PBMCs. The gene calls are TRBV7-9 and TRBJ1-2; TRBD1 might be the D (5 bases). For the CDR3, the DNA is TGTGCCAGCAGCTTAGAAGGGCAGGGTCCTGGCTACACCTTC. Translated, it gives CASSLEGQGPGYTF.